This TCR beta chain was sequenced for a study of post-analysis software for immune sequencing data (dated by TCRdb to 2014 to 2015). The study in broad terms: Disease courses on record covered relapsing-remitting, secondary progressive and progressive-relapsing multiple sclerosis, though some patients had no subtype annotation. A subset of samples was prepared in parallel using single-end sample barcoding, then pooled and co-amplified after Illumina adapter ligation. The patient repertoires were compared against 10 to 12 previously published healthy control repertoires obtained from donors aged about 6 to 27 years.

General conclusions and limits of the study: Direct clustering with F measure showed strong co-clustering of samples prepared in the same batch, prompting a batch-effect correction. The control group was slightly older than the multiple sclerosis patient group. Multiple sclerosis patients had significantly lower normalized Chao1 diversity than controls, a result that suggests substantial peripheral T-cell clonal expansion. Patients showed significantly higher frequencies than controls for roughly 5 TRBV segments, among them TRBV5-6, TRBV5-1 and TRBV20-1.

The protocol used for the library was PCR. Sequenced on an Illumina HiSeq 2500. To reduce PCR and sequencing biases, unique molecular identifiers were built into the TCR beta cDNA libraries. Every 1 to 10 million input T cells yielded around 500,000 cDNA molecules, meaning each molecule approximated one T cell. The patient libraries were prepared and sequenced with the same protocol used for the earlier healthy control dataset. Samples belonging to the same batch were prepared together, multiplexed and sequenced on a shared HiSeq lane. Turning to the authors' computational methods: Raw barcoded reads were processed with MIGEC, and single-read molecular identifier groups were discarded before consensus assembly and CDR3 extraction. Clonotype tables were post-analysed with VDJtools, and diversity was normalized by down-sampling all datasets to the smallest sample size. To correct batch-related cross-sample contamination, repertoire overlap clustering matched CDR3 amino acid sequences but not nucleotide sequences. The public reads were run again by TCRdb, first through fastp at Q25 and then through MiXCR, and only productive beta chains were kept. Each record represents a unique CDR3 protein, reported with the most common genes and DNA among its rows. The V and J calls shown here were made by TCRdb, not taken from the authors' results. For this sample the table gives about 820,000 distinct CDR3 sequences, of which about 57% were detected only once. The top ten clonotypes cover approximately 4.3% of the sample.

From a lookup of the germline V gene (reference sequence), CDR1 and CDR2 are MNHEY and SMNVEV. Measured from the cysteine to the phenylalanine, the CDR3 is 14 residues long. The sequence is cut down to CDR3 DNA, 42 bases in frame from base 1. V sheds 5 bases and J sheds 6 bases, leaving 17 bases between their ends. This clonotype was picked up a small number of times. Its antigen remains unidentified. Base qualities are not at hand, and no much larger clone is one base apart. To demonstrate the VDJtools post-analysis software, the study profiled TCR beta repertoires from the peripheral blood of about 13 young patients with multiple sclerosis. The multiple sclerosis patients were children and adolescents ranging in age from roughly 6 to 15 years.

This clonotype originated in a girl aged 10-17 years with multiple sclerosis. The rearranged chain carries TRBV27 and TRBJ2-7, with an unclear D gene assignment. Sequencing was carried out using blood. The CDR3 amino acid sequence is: CASSPQHSVSEQYF. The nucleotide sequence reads TGTGCCAGCAGTCCTCAGCACAGCGTCAGCGAGCAGTACTTC.